This TCR beta chain was recorded in a study of CD8 T cells in ankylosing spondylitis. Turning to this clonotype: Its antigen remains unknown.

TCRdb called the 5' RACE reads again in MiXCR, with one record for every CDR3 protein. The table has under 250,000 distinct CDR3 sequences, roughly a third seen once. V was clipped by 8 bases and J by 1 base, with 11 bases between them. The CDR3 has 13 amino acids. The V gene's germline CDR1 is MNHEY and CDR2 SMNVEV (reference sequence). Study results and limitations: What seemed typical of ankylosing spondylitis blood was a TCR beta motif built from several highly homologous variants.

Material: blood, either unsorted or a sorted T cell fraction (not recorded which). This TCR came from a male donor with ankylosing spondylitis or in good health (not recorded which). J is TRBJ2-5 and V is TRBV27; D is perhaps TRBD1 (5 bases). The CDR3 region has the DNA TGTGCCAGCTCGGACACGATCCAAGAGACCCAGTACTTC. It translates to CASSDTIQETQYF.